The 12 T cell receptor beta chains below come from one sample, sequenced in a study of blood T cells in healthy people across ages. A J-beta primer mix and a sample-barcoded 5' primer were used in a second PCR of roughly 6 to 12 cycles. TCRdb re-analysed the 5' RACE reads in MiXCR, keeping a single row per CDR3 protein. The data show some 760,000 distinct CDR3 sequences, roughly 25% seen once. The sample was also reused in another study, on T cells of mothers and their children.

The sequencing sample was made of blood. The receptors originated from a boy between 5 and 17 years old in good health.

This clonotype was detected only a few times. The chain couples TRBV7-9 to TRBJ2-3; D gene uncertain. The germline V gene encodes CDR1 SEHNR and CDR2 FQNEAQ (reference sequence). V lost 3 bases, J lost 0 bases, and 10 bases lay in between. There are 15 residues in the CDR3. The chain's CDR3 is CASSLQRTSTDTQYF. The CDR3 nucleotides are TGTGCCAGCAGCTTGCAGCGCACTAGCACAGATACGCAGTATTTT.

The CDR3 region is CASSFGPIPGQGAWQYF. The CDR3 bases are TGTGCCAGCAGTTTTGGGCCAATCCCGGGACAGGGGGCCTGGCAGTACTTC. The chain uses TRBV27 and TRBJ2-7; 12 nucleotides align to TRBD1. CDR1 and CDR2 (germline): MNHEY, SMNVEV (reference sequence). The J segment lost 9 bases and the V segment lost 3 bases, leaving 15 bases of the junction unmatched. CDR3 length: 17 residues.

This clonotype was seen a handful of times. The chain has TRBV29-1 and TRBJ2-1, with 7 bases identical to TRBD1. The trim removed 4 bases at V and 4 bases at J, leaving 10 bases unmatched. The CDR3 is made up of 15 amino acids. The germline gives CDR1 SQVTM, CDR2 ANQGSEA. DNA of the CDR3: TGCAGCGTTGTTTCTAGGGGGCGGTCATACAATGAGCAGTTCTTC. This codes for CSVVSRGRSYNEQFF.

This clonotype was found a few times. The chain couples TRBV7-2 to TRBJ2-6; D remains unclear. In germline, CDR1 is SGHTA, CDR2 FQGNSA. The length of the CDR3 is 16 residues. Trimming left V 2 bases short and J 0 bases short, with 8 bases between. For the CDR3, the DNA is TGTGCCAGCAGCTTAAACAGCAACTCTGGGGCCAACGTCCTGACTTTC. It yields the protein CASSLNSNSGANVLTF. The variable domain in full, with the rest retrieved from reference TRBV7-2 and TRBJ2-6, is GAGVSQSPSNKVTEKGKDVELRCDPISGHTALYWYRQSLGQGLEFLIYFQGNSAPDKSGLPSDRFSAERTGGSVSTLTIQRTQQEDSAVYLCASSLNSNSGANVLTFGAGSRLTVL.

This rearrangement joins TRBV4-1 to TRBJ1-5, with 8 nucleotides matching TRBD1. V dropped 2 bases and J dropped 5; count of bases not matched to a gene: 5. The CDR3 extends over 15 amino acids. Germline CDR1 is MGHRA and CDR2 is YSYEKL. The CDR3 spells CASSQRTGNYQPQHF. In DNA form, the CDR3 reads TGCGCCAGCAGCCAACGGACAGGGAATTATCAGCCCCAGCATTTT.

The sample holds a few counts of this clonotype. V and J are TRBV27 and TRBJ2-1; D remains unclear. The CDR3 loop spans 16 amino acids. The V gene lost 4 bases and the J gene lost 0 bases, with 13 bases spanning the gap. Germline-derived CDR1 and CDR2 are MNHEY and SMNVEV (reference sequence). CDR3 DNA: TGTGCCAGCAGTTCTCAGCGTTATAGCTCCTACAATGAGCAGTTCTTC. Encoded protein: CASSSQRYSSYNEQFF.

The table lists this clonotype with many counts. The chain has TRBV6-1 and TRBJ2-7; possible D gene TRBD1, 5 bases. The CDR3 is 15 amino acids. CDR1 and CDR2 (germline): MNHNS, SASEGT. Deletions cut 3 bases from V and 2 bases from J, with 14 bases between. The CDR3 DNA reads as TGTGCCAGCAGTGATGAAGGGCAGGGTGCCTACGAGCAGTACTTC. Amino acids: CASSDEGQGAYEQYF.

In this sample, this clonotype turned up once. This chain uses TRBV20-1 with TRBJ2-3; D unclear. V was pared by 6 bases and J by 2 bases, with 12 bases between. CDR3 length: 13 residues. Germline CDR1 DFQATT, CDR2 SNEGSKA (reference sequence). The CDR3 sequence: CSADSPVTDTQYF. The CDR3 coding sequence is TGCAGTGCCGATAGTCCCGTCACAGATACGCAGTATTTT.

The CDR3 sequence is CATSSTQDTLGTEAFF. The CDR3 coding sequence is TGTGCCACCAGCAGTACGCAGGATACCTTGGGCACTGAAGCTTTCTTT. The chain carries TRBV15 and TRBJ1-1; D is unresolved. CDR3 size: 16 residues. The germline V and J ends were trimmed by 3 bases and 4 bases, with 18 bases remaining between them. Germline V gene sequence: CDR1 LNHNV, CDR2 YYDKDF (reference sequence).

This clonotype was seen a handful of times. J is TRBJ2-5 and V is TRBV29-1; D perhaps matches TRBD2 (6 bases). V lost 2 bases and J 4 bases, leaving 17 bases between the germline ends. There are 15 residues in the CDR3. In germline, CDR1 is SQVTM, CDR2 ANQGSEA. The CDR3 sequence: CSVETLEGFLETQYF. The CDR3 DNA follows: TGCAGCGTTGAAACCTTGGAGGGCTTTTTAGAGACCCAGTACTTC.

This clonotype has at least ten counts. The CDR3, as DNA: TGCAGCGTTACCCTCGGGGGGAGCACAGATACGCAGTATTTT. Amino acids: CSVTLGGSTDTQYF. V and J are TRBV29-1 and TRBJ2-3; the match to TRBD2 covers 7 bases. There are 14 residues in the CDR3. The V gene's germline CDR1 is SQVTM and CDR2 ANQGSEA. V lost 5 bases, J lost 0 bases, and 5 bases stayed unmatched.

The CDR3: CASSSWRSYEQYF. CDR3 bases: TGTGCCAGCAGTTCGTGGAGATCCTACGAGCAGTACTTC. The rearrangement joins TRBV6-2 or TRBV6-3 to TRBJ2-5; D is unresolved. The better agreement between TRBJ2-7 and the DNA end casts doubt on the J call. This CDR3 spans 13 amino acids. Per germline, CDR1 MNHEY and CDR2 SVGEGT.